The next 17 T cell receptor beta chains were all read from a single sample in a study of neurological immune-mediated disorders (dated by TCRdb to the late 2010s). The library was obtained by 5' RACE. Sequencing was carried out with an Illumina HiSeq 2500. TCRdb reprocessed the public reads (quality trimming at Q25 with fastp, clone calling with MiXCR) and kept in-frame beta chains. Rows matching on CDR3 protein sequence are summarized as one entry with the most common DNA and genes. Recorded for this sample are about 95,000 distinct CDR3 sequences; about 3.8% of them occurred a single time. The top ten clonotypes cover 5% to 7.5% of the sample. Sequences were obtained from PBMCs. The source is a woman between 18 and 30 years old with multiple sclerosis.

This chain connects TRBV5-1 to TRBJ1-1, with a possible D match to TRBD1 (6 bases). The V gene lost 0 bases and the J gene lost 1 base, with 10 bases spanning the gap. Looked up from germline, CDR1 is SGHRS and CDR2 is YFSETQ. CDR3 length: 15 amino acids. Written as DNA, the CDR3 is TGCGCCAGCAGCTTGGCAGGACAGCCGAACACTGAAGCTTTCTTT. This gives the protein CASSLAGQPNTEAFF.

Many counts were recorded for this clonotype. The chain couples TRBV3-1 to TRBJ2-7; 8 bases fit TRBD1. The CDR3 consists of 13 residues. The trim removed 6 bases at V and 3 bases at J, leaving 4 bases unmatched. Germline V lookup: CDR1 LGHDT, CDR2 YNNKEL (reference sequence). CDR3 bases: TGTGCCAGCAGGCGACAGGGGCGCTACGAGCAGTACTTC. Translation gives CASRRQGRYEQYF.

This clonotype was seen at least ten times. The chain recombines TRBV7-2 with TRBJ2-7; possibly TRBD1 for D (5 bases). There are 14 residues in the CDR3. Trimming removed 5 bases at V and 3 bases at J, with 14 bases between. Looked up from germline, CDR1 is SGHTA and CDR2 is FQGNSA. The CDR3 here is CASSLSDIYYEQYF. The CDR3 DNA reads as TGTGCCAGCAGCCTATCGGACATTTACTACGAGCAGTACTTC.

This clonotype was seen repeatedly, ten times or more. This sequence joins TRBV7-2 and TRBJ2-7; D may match TRBD1 or TRBD2 (6 bases each). Trimming stripped 5 bases from V and 0 bases from J, with 17 bases between. Germline lookup yields CDR1 SGHTA and CDR2 FQGNSA. This CDR3 comprises 16 residues. The CDR3 sequence is CASSRRGGGSSYEQYF. CDR3 coding DNA: TGTGCCAGCAGCCGAAGAGGGGGAGGCAGCTCCTACGAGCAGTACTTC. Together with reference TRBV7-2 and TRBJ2-7, the CDR3 gives the full variable domain: GAGVSQSPSNKVTEKGKDVELRCDPISGHTALYWYRQSLGQGLEFLIYFQGNSAPDKSGLPSDRFSAERTGGSVSTLTIQRTQQEDSAVYLCASSRRGGGSSYEQYFGPGTRLTVT.

This clonotype has a handful of counts. This may stem from a read error, because a much larger clone lies one nucleotide away. The chain has TRBV3-1 and TRBJ1-6; possibly TRBD1 for D (5 bases). Germline CDR1 reads LGHDT; CDR2 reads YNNKEL (reference sequence). The CDR3 is 16 amino acids. DNA of the CDR3: TGTGCCAGCAGCCAAACCCTCGGGGCTGGAGGTTCACACCTCCACTTT. This gives the protein CASSQTLGAGGSHLHF.

This clonotype appeared many times. This sequence joins TRBV19 and TRBJ1-5; 7 bases are shared with TRBD1. The CDR3 sequence is 13 residues long. CDR1 and CDR2 from the germline V gene are LNHDA and SQIVND (reference sequence). Trimming removed 10 bases from V and 7 bases from J; junction bases left unmatched: 10. The CDR3 DNA sequence: TGTGCCACCACCGGGACAGATATACAGCCCCAGCATTTT. It codes for CATTGTDIQPQHF.

In its sample, this clonotype was seen a few times. J is TRBJ2-3 and V is TRBV6-5, with a possible D match to TRBD1 (6 bases). V lost 5 bases, J lost 1 base, and 13 bases lay in between. Germline assignment: CDR1 MNHEY and CDR2 SVGAGI. CDR3 length equals 15 residues. CDR3 sequence (DNA): TGTGCCAGCAGTCAAACACAGGGCGGCACAGATACGCAGTATTTT. It yields the protein CASSQTQGGTDTQYF.

This clonotype was seen ten or more times. The chain couples TRBV27 to TRBJ2-3; TRBD2 matches at 7 bases. Per the germline V gene, CDR1 is MNHEY and CDR2 is SMNVEV (reference sequence). This CDR3 has 14 amino acids. V gave up 2 bases and J gave up 4 bases; unmatched junction bases: 3. CDR3: CASSLGREADTQYF. As DNA, the CDR3 is TGTGCCAGCAGTTTAGGGAGGGAGGCAGATACGCAGTATTTT.

The table lists this clonotype with many counts. The chain is built from TRBV10-3 and TRBJ2-1; D is possibly TRBD2 (6 bases). The CDR3 sequence is 14 residues long. The germline gives CDR1 ENHRY, CDR2 SYGVKD. Trimming took off 4 bases at V and 4 bases at J, with 11 bases between the two ends. The CDR3 here is CAISGSGEYNEQFF. In nucleotides, the CDR3 is TGTGCCATCAGTGGTAGCGGAGAGTACAATGAGCAGTTCTTC.

A few counts support this clonotype. A much bigger clone sits one base away, suggesting this may be a read error. Written as DNA, the CDR3 is TGTGCCAGCAGCCAAGATAGCGGGGGGGCCTTAGAGCAGTTCTTC. Translation: CASSQDSGGALEQFF. This chain links TRBV3-1 with TRBJ2-1, with TRBD2 matching 11 bases. Germline CDR1 LGHDT, CDR2 YNNKEL (reference sequence). The CDR3 extends over 15 amino acids. With V trimmed by 0 bases and J by 10 bases, 5 bases remained unmatched.

In its sample, this clonotype was seen many times. The rearrangement joins TRBV5-1 to TRBJ2-5; TRBD2 matches at 15 bases. This CDR3 region has 17 residues. V lost 3 bases to trimming and J lost 3 bases; unmatched junction nucleotides: 6. Per germline, CDR1 SGHRS and CDR2 YFSETQ. CDR3 amino acids: CASSSPGLAGGKETQYF. Written as DNA, the CDR3 is TGCGCCAGCAGCTCTCCGGGACTAGCGGGGGGTAAAGAGACCCAGTACTTC.

This clonotype was seen repeatedly, ten times or more. The chain links TRBV3-1 to TRBJ2-7; D gene ambiguous. V was clipped by 0 bases and J by 2 bases, with 5 bases between them. The CDR3 sequence is 13 residues long. Per the germline V gene, CDR1 is LGHDT and CDR2 is YNNKEL (reference sequence). CDR3 nucleotides: TGTGCCAGCAGCCAAGAAGCCACCTACGAGCAGTACTTC. This codes for CASSQEATYEQYF.

This clonotype has at least ten counts. The V and J genes are TRBV7-2 and TRBJ2-5; TRBD1 or TRBD2 may be the D gene (6 bases each). Germline V gene sequence: CDR1 SGHTA, CDR2 FQGNSA. This CDR3 spans 15 amino acids. V was clipped by 1 base and J by 7 bases, with 16 bases between them. This chain's CDR3 is CASSLDGGRPWTQYF. For the CDR3, the DNA is TGTGCCAGCAGCTTAGACGGGGGCAGACCTTGGACCCAGTACTTC.

The chain combines TRBV7-7 with TRBJ2-1; D unresolved. There are 15 residues in the CDR3. From germline, CDR1 is SSHAT and CDR2 FNYEAQ (reference sequence). V was shortened by 5 bases and J by 2 bases, with 13 bases between the two germline ends. The CDR3 here is CASSPNLVAYNEQFF. In DNA form, the CDR3 reads TGTGCCAGCAGCCCCAATCTAGTTGCCTACAATGAGCAGTTCTTC.

Only a few counts were recorded for this clonotype. A read error may explain this, as a much larger clone is one base away. The chain has TRBV20-1 and TRBJ2-3; D tentatively fits TRBD1 or TRBD2 (5 bases each). Looked up from germline, CDR1 is DFQATT and CDR2 is SNEGSKA (reference sequence). The CDR3 sequence is 14 residues long. CDR3 in amino acids: CSAGVAPGRDKQYF. CDR3 coding DNA: TGCAGTGCTGGAGTGGCCCCGGGACGAGATAAGCAGTATTTT.

The table lists this clonotype with many counts. This chain connects TRBV5-1 to TRBJ2-1; possible D gene TRBD2, 6 bases. V lost 4 bases to trimming and J lost 10 bases, with 24 bases between them. Germline values: CDR1 SGHRS, CDR2 YFSETQ. The CDR3 has 16 amino acids. The CDR3: CASSGRGLQIGQEQFF. CDR3 nucleotide sequence: TGCGCCAGCAGCGGACGTGGACTACAAATTGGTCAGGAGCAGTTCTTC.

This clonotype has a count of ten or more. This chain connects TRBV6-5 to TRBJ2-7, with 10 bases lining up with TRBD2. The V segment lost 3 bases and the J segment 0 bases; nucleotides outside the gene matches: 11. The CDR3 is 18 residues long. Germline V gene lookup returns CDR1 MNHEY and CDR2 SVGAGI. The CDR3 nucleotides are TGTGCCAGCAGTTATTTTACTAGCGGGAAGATTAGCTCCTACGAGCAGTACTTC. Translation gives CASSYFTSGKISSYEQYF.